This T cell receptor (beta chain) was documented in a study of blood T cell repertoires in COVID-19. Across the whole study: The cDNA or gDNA used as material had been derived from T cells, B-cell-depleted T cells, or PBMCs.

Original data processing: Amplification from reference gene primers served as the basis for estimated nucleated cell counts. Clones were read by immunoSEQ multiplex PCR, and TCRdb kept only the in-frame ones, dropping some. The V and J calls and the clone size are those of that table, but D and trimming were determined from the DNA. The sample carries 350,000 to 500,000 clones, roughly 88% recorded once. This CDR3 is 14 amino acids long. Germline values: CDR1 SGHRS, CDR2 YFSETQ. Trimming removed 0 bases at V and 1 base at J, with 7 bases between. Participant ages covered about 18 to 89 years across 20 to 30 US areas. The study recruited exposed participants who had met a COVID-19 case within 2 weeks before entry.

The sample was PBMCs or T cells enriched from blood (not recorded which). V usage is TRBV5-1 and J usage is TRBJ1-2, with no clear D. The sequence was obtained from a woman aged 18-29 years who had been exposed to COVID-19. The CDR3 nucleotides are TGCGCCAGCAGCTTGGCCGGGGATAACTATGGCTACACCTTC. It codes for CASSLAGDNYGYTF.